The 5 T cell receptor beta chains below were found in one sample sequenced in a study of cytomegalovirus exposure and HLA in healthy donors. PCR employed 60 Vbeta and 13 Jbeta primers. The protocol was immunoSEQ multiplex PCR, while the TCRdb copy is restricted to in-frame clones and leaves out a portion. The repertoire holds about 160,000 clones, with roughly 84% as singletons. Sequencing was performed on PBMCs. The receptors stem from a man aged 50 to 60 in good health and CMV-seropositive.

J is TRBJ1-2 and V is TRBV7-3; maybe TRBD1 (5 bases). Trimming shortened V by 4 bases and J by 5 bases, and 20 bases separated the two germline ends. The CDR3 runs to 16 residues. Germline-derived CDR1 and CDR2 are SGHTA and FQGTGA. Here the CDR3 reads CASSSRAGEGAYGYTF. DNA for the CDR3: TGTGCCAGCAGCTCCAGGGCTGGGGAAGGGGCGTATGGCTACACCTTC.

Regarding this clone: Sequence at one end of the junction differs from germline and may be a read error. The chain carries TRBV7-7 and TRBJ2-5; perhaps TRBD2 as D (6 bases). The CDR3 sequence is 14 residues long. Germline V gives CDR1 SSHAT, CDR2 FNYEAQ (reference sequence). The CDR3, as DNA: TGTGCTAGCAGCTTTAGCGGTCTAGGAGAGACCCAGTACTTC. Protein product: CASSFSGLGETQYF.

The chain links TRBV6-5 to TRBJ1-2; 8 nucleotides match TRBD1. CDR3 length: 14 amino acids. V lost 6 bases to trimming and J lost 2 bases; unmatched junction nucleotides: 5. Per the germline V gene, CDR1 is MNHEY and CDR2 is SVGAGI. CDR3 in DNA: TGTGCCAGCAGGCGACAGGGGCCCAACTATGGCTACACCTTC. Translation gives CASRRQGPNYGYTF.

This chain links TRBV5-4 with TRBJ2-4; the D is unclear. The germline gives CDR1 SGHNT, CDR2 YYREEE (reference sequence). There are 17 residues in the CDR3. The V and J ends lost 0 bases and 0 bases respectively, with 13 bases between them. The CDR3 loop reads CASSLEFTGLAKNIQYF. The CDR3 DNA follows: TGTGCCAGCAGCTTGGAATTTACCGGTCTAGCCAAAAACATTCAGTACTTC.

This sequence joins TRBV15 and TRBJ1-5, with 9 positions matching TRBD1. This CDR3 region has 19 residues. CDR1 LNHNV and CDR2 YYDKDF come from the germline V gene (reference sequence). After removal of 1 base from V and 1 base from J, the junction contained 11 bases not matched to a gene. The CDR3 region has the DNA TGTGCCACCAGCAGAGGAACCGGGACAGGGATGTTCAGCAATCAGCCCCAGCATTTT. It specifies CATSRGTGTGMFSNQPQHF.